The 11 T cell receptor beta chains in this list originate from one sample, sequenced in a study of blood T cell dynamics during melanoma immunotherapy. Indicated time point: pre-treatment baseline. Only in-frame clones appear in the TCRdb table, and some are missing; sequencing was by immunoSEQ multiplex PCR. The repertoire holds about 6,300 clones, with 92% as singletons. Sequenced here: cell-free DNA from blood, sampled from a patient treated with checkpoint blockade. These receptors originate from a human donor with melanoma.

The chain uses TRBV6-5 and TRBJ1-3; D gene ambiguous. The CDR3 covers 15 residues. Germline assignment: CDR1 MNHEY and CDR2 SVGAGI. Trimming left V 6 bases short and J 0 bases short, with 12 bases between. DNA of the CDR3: TGTGCCAGCAGGGGCCTGGCCGACTCTGGAAACACCATATATTTT. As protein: CASRGLADSGNTIYF.

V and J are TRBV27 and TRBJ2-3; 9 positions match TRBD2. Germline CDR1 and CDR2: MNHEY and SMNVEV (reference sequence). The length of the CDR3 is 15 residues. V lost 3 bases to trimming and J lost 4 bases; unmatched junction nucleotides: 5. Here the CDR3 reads CASSFTAGGPDTQYF. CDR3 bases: TGTGCCAGCAGTTTTACGGCGGGGGGGCCAGATACGCAGTATTTT.

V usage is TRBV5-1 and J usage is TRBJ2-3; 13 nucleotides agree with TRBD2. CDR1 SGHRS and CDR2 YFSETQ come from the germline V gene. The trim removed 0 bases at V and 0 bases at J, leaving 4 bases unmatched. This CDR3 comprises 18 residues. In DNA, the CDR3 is TGCGCCAGCAGCTTGGTGGGACTAGCGGGGCAAAGCACAGATACGCAGTATTTT. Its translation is CASSLVGLAGQSTDTQYF.

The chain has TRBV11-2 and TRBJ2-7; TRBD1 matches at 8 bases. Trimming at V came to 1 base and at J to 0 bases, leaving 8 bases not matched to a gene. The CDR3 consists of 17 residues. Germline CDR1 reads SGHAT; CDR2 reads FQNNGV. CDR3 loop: CASSLGQTGGLSYEQYF. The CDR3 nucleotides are TGTGCCAGCAGCTTAGGACAAACAGGGGGACTCTCCTACGAGCAGTACTTC.

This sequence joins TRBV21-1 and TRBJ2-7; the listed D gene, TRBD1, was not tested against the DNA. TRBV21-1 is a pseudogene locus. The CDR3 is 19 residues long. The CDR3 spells CASMSPRPGAPFGSYEQYF. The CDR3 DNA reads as TGTGCCAGCATGTCCCCCCGGCCAGGGGCCCCTTTCGGGTCCTACGAGCAGTACTTC.

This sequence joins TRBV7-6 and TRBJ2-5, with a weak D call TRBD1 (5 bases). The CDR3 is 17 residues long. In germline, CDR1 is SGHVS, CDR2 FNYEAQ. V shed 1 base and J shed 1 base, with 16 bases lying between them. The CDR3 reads CASSLGRRGRVQETQYF. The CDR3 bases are TGTGCCAGCAGCTTAGGGCGTAGGGGAAGGGTCCAAGAGACCCAGTACTTC.

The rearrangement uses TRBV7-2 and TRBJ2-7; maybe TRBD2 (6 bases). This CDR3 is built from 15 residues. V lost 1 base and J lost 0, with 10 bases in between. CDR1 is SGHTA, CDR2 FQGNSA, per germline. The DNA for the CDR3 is TGTGCCAGCAGCTTAGGGGCGGGGTTCTCCTACGAGCAGTACTTC. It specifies CASSLGAGFSYEQYF.

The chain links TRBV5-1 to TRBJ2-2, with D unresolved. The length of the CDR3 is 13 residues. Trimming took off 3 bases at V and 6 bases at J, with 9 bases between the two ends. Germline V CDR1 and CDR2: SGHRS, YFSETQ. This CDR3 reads CASSSDPSGELFF. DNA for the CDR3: TGCGCCAGCAGCTCGGACCCGTCCGGGGAGCTGTTTTTT.

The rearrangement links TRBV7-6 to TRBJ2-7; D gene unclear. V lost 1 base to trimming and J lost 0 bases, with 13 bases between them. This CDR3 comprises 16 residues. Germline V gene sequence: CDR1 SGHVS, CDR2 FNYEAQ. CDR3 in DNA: TGTGCCAGCAGCTTAGGGTCGGCAGGACGCTCCTACGAGCAGTACTTC. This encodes CASSLGSAGRSYEQYF.

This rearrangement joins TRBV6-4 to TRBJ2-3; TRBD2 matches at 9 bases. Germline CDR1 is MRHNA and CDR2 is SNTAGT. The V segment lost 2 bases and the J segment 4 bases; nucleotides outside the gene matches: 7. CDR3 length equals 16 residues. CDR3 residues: CASSDSSGGLPDTQYF. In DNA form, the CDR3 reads TGTGCCAGCAGTGACAGTAGCGGGGGCCTGCCAGATACGCAGTATTTT.

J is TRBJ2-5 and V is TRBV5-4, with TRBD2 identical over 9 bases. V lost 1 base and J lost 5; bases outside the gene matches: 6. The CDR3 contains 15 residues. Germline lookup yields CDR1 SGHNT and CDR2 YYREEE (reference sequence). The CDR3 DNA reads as TGTGCCAGCAGCTTGCCTAGCGGGGAAGGGGAGACCCAGTACTTC. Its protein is CASSLPSGEGETQYF.